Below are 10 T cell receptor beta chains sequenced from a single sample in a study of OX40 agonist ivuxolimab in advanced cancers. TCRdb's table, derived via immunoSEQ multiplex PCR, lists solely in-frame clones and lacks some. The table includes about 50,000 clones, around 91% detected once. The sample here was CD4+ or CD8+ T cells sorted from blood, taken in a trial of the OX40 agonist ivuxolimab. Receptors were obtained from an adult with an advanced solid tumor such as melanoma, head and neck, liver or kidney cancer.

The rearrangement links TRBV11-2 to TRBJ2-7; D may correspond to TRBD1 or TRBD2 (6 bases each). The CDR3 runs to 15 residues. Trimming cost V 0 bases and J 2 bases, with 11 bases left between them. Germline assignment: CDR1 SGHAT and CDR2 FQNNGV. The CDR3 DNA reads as TGTGCCAGCAGCTTAGAAATAGGGGGGACCTACGAGCAGTACTTC. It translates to CASSLEIGGTYEQYF.

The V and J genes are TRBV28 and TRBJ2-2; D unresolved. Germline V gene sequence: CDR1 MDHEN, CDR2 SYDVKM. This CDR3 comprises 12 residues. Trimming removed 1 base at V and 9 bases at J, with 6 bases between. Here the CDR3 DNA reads TGTGCCAGCAGTTTATCCAGGTGGGAGCTGTTTTTT. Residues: CASSLSRWELFF.

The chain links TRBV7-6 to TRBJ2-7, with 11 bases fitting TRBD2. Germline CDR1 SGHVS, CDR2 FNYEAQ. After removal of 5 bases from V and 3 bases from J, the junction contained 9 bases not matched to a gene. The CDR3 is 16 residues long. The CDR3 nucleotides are TGTGCCAGCAGCAGCTACCTCGGGACTAGCGGCTACGAGCAGTACTTC. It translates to CASSSYLGTSGYEQYF.

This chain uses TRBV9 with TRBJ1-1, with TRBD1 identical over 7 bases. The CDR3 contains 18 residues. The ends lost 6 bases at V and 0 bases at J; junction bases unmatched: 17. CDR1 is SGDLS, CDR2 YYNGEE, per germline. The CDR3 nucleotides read TGTGCCAGCACCTCCTACAGCAGGGACAGTAATGTGAACACTGAAGCTTTCTTT. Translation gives CASTSYSRDSNVNTEAFF. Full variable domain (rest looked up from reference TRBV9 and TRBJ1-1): DSGVTQTPKHLITATGQRVTLRCSPRSGDLSVYWYQQSLDQGLQFLIQYYNGEERAKGNILERFSAQQFPDLHSELNLSSLELGDSALYFCASTSYSRDSNVNTEAFFGQGTRLTVV.

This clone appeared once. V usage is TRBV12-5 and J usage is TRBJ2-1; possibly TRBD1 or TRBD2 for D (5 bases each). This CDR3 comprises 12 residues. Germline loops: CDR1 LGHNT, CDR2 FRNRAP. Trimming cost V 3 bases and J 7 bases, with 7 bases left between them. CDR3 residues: CASGFWGNEQFF. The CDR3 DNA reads TGTGCTAGTGGTTTCTGGGGGAATGAGCAGTTCTTC. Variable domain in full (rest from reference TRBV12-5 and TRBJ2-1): DARVTQTPRHKVTEMGQEVTMRCQPILGHNTVFWYRQTMMQGLELLAYFRNRAPLDDSGMPKDRFSAEMPDATLATLKIQPSEPRDSAVYFCASGFWGNEQFFGPGTRLTVL.

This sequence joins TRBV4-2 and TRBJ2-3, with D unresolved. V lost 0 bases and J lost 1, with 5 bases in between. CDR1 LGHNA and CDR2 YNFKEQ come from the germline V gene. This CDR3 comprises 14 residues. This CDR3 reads CASSQEYGTDTQYF. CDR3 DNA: TGTGCCAGCAGCCAAGAGTACGGCACAGATACGCAGTATTTT.

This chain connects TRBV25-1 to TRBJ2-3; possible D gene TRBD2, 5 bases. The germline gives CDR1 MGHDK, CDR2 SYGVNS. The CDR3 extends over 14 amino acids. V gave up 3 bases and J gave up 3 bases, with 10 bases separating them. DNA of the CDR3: TGTGCCAGCAGTGACGGCCCGGGAACAGATACGCAGTATTTT. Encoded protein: CASSDGPGTDTQYF.

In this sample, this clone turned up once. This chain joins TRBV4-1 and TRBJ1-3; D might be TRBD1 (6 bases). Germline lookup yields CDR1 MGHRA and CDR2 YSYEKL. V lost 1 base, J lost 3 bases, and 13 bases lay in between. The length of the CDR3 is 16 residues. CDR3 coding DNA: TGCGCCAGCAGCCAAGGCCCGGGGGCTGGTGGAAACACCATATATTTT. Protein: CASSQGPGAGGNTIYF.

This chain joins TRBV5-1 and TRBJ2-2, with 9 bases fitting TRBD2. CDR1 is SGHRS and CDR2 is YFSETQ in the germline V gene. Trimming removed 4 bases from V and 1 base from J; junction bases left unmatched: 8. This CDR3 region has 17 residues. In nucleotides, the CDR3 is TGCGCCAGCAGCCCCCCGCGGGGGGGCCTGAACACCGGGGAGCTGTTTTTT. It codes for CASSPPRGGLNTGELFF.

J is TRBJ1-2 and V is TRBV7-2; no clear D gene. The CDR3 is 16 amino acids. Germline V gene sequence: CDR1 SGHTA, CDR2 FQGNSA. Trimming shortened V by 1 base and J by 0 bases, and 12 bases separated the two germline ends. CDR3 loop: CASSLGPVLANYGYTF. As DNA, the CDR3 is TGTGCCAGCAGCTTAGGTCCGGTCTTAGCTAACTATGGCTACACCTTC.